The 32 T cell receptor beta chains below were found in one sample sequenced in a study of regulatory T cells in long-lasting Graves disease. Specified time point: persistent/refractory GD, antithyroid drugs over 5 years with positive TRAb. Isolated PBMC RNA provided the starting material for the TCR library. Researchers made TCR beta libraries by using iRepertoire HTBI primers and running Arm-PCR on CDR3 regions. TCRdb redid the calling of the multiplex PCR reads with MiXCR, one entry per CDR3 protein. The table has around 460,000 distinct CDR3 sequences, approximately 23% seen once. Sequenced here: peripheral blood mononuclear cells (PBMCs), sampled when the disease was refractory, from a patient treated with antithyroid drugs. The receptors originated from a female donor with Graves disease.

This clonotype is a singleton in its sample. A much larger clonotype is one base distant, so this may be a read error. The chain recombines TRBV6-2 or TRBV6-3 with TRBJ2-7; no clear D gene. The CDR3 totals 14 residues. Germline V gene sequence: CDR1 MNHEY, CDR2 SVGEGT. Trimming took off 7 bases at V and 6 bases at J, with 19 bases between the two ends. The CDR3 is CASTSPGITCEQYF. The CDR3 DNA reads TGTGCCAGCACCTCCCCCGGAATCACCTGCGAGCAGTACTTC.

There are many counts of this clonotype. J is TRBJ1-5 and V is TRBV27, with D possibly matching TRBD1 (6 bases). Trimming stripped 5 bases from V and 6 bases from J, with 14 bases between. The CDR3 consists of 14 residues. Germline V gives CDR1 MNHEY, CDR2 SMNVEV (reference sequence). CDR3 in amino acids: CASSSHQGIQPQHF. The CDR3 DNA sequence: TGTGCCAGCAGTAGTCATCAGGGGATTCAGCCCCAGCATTTT.

At least ten counts were recorded for this clonotype. The chain carries TRBV6-5 and TRBJ1-1; possibly TRBD1 for D (6 bases). With 0 bases removed from V and 4 bases from J, the gap between germline ends came to 12 bases. Germline CDR1 reads MNHEY; CDR2 reads SVGAGI. This CDR3 spans 15 amino acids. This CDR3 reads CASSYSGLRGTEAFF. DNA of the CDR3: TGTGCCAGCAGTTACTCCGGGCTCAGGGGCACTGAAGCTTTCTTT.

The rearrangement links TRBV7-9 to TRBJ1-6, with a possible D match to TRBD1 (5 bases). CDR1 and CDR2 from the germline V gene are SEHNR and FQNEAQ (reference sequence). CDR3 size: 16 residues. V was clipped by 5 bases and J by 5 bases, with 16 bases between them. CDR3: CASSPPGGMDNSPLHF. The CDR3 nucleotides are TGTGCCAGCAGCCCCCCGGGGGGGATGGATAATTCACCCCTCCACTTT.

The gene calls are TRBV5-6 and TRBJ2-5; 10 bases align to TRBD2. J gave up 5 bases and V 5 bases, and 9 bases lay outside the gene matches. The length of the CDR3 is 15 residues. Per germline, CDR1 SGHDT and CDR2 YYEEEE. CDR3 sequence reads: CASSTGTSARETQYF. Written as DNA, the CDR3 is TGTGCCAGCAGTACCGGGACTAGCGCTCGGGAGACCCAGTACTTC.

This clonotype has just a few counts. The CDR3 carries no conserved terminal phenylalanine or tryptophan, so it likely arises from a read error. V and J are TRBV7-9 and TRBJ2-5; TRBD2 aligns across 12 bases. CDR3 length: 18 amino acids. Per germline, CDR1 SEHNR and CDR2 FQNEAQ (reference sequence). With 1 base clipped from V and 4 bases from J, the junction kept 10 bases outside the gene matches. The CDR3 coding sequence is TGTGCCAGCAGCTTAGATTACCCCGCTAGCGGGGGGGCAGAGACCCAGTACCTC. This gives the protein CASSLDYPASGGAETQYL.

This chain joins TRBV2 and TRBJ1-1; TRBD1 aligns across 8 bases. The CDR3 has 15 amino acids. Germline lookup yields CDR1 SNHLY and CDR2 FYNNEI. The CDR3 is CVSSEGSRGRTEAFF. The CDR3 DNA is TGTGTCAGTAGTGAGGGGAGCAGGGGGCGGACTGAAGCTTTCTTT.

The genes are TRBV5-8 and TRBJ1-3; unclear D gene. Germline CDR1 and CDR2: SGHTS and YDEGEE. The CDR3 extends over 14 amino acids. V gave up 0 bases and J gave up 4 bases, with 8 bases separating them. The CDR3 protein is CASSLGGRGNTIYF. The CDR3 DNA follows: TGTGCCAGCAGCTTGGGGGGAAGAGGAAACACCATATATTTT.

This clonotype was detected only a few times. The rearrangement joins TRBV7-2 to TRBJ2-4; 10 bases fit TRBD2. Unmatched junction bases numbered 4, after V lost 3 bases and J lost 8 bases. Germline assignment: CDR1 SGHTA and CDR2 FQGNSA. The CDR3 covers 14 residues. The CDR3 DNA is TGTGCCAGCAGCTTTAGCGGGAGGTGGGACATTCAGTACTTC. Its translation: CASSFSGRWDIQYF.

V usage is TRBV29-1 and J usage is TRBJ2-5, with 9 nucleotides matching TRBD1. Unmatched junction bases numbered 4, after V lost 7 bases and J lost 4 bases. The CDR3 is 12 residues long. Germline CDR1 SQVTM, CDR2 ANQGSEA. The CDR3 bases are TGCAGCGGGACAGGGGCCCGAGAGACCCAGTACTTC. It codes for CSGTGARETQYF.

This clonotype was counted ten times or more. V gene TRBV7-9 combines with J gene TRBJ2-5; D ambiguous. The CDR3 is 13 amino acids. Germline CDR1 reads SEHNR; CDR2 reads FQNEAQ (reference sequence). The germline V and J ends were trimmed by 6 bases and 1 base, with 9 bases remaining between them. Here the CDR3 DNA reads TGTGCCAGCAGTTTCGGCAGCCAAGAGACCCAGTACTTC. This encodes CASSFGSQETQYF.

The J gene is TRBJ2-7, the V gene TRBV7-3; tentatively, D is TRBD1 (6 bases). Germline V gene sequence: CDR1 SGHTA, CDR2 FQGTGA. This CDR3 region has 15 residues. V shed 0 bases and J shed 1 base, with 10 bases lying between them. The CDR3 DNA is TGTGCCAGCAGCTTAACCGGGACATATTCCTACGAGCAGTACTTC. Translated: CASSLTGTYSYEQYF.

Note on this clonotype: A much larger clone is a single base away; this may be a read error. The rearrangement links TRBV12-3 or TRBV12-4 to TRBJ2-7; D gene unclear. The ends were cut back, 4 bases at V and 3 bases at J, with 13 bases in the middle. This CDR3 has 14 amino acids. The CDR3 DNA is TGTGCCAGCAGTTACGACGCGTATTACTACGAGCAGTACTTC. This gives the protein CASSYDAYYYEQYF.

The chain joins TRBV12-3 or TRBV12-4 to TRBJ1-3, with 7 bases lining up with TRBD1. CDR3 size: 14 residues. Trimming at V came to 7 bases and at J to 2 bases, leaving 5 bases not matched to a gene. CDR3 in amino acids: CASNLDRAGNTIYF. The DNA of the CDR3 is TGTGCCAGCAACCTCGACAGGGCTGGAAACACCATATATTTT.

The V and J genes are TRBV7-3 and TRBJ2-7, with TRBD2 identical over 7 bases. Per the germline V gene, CDR1 is SGHTA and CDR2 is FQGTGA. This CDR3 is built from 13 residues. V dropped 5 bases and J dropped 3; count of bases not matched to a gene: 4. For the CDR3, the DNA is TGTGCCAGCAGCCAAGCTAGCGGCTACGAGCAGTACTTC. This translates into CASSQASGYEQYF.

This clonotype was counted only a few times. V is TRBV24-1 and J is TRBJ1-5; D gene unclear. Per the germline V gene, CDR1 is KGHDR and CDR2 is SFDVKD. The CDR3 runs to 14 residues. Trimming shortened V by 1 base and J by 9 bases, and 12 bases separated the two germline ends. The CDR3 coding sequence is TGTGCCACCAGTGATTTAACAGCTAAATTGCCCCAGCATTTT. It encodes CATSDLTAKLPQHF.

V is TRBV5-1 and J is TRBJ1-6, with D perhaps TRBD1 (5 bases). Deletions cut 2 bases from V and 4 bases from J, with 10 bases between. In germline, CDR1 is SGHRS, CDR2 YFSETQ. The CDR3 is made up of 15 amino acids. The CDR3, as DNA: TGCGCCAGCAGCTTTTCTGGGGGGTATAATTCACCCCTCCACTTT. Its translation is CASSFSGGYNSPLHF.

The table lists this clonotype with a few counts. An end of the junction does not agree with germline; a read error may underlie this. This chain joins TRBV5-1 and TRBJ2-1; a weak D match, TRBD1 (6 bases). This CDR3 has 13 residues. The germline V gene has CDR1 SGHRS and CDR2 YFSETQ. The CDR3 protein is CASSQGQYNEQFF. In nucleotides, the CDR3 is TGTGCCAGCAGCCAGGGGCAATACAATGAGCAGTTCTTC.

Many counts were recorded for this clonotype. The chain joins TRBV14 to TRBJ1-2; D not certain. The CDR3 runs 16 residues. Trimming took off 4 bases at V and 4 bases at J, with 19 bases between the two ends. Germline CDR1 reads SGHDN; CDR2 reads FVKESK. DNA of the CDR3: TGTGCCAGCAGCCGAGCATCTTCCACCCTGCTCTATGGCTACACCTTC. Its translation: CASSRASSTLLYGYTF.

This clonotype has more than one count but fewer than ten. The rearrangement uses TRBV20-1 and TRBJ2-7; D gene uncertain. The CDR3 is 15 residues long. Germline V gene sequence: CDR1 DFQATT, CDR2 SNEGSKA (reference sequence). Trimming shortened V by 0 bases and J by 0 bases, and 12 bases separated the two germline ends. CDR3 nucleotide sequence: TGCAGTGCTAGAGATTGGCTGTCGAGCTCCTACGAGCAGTACTTC. Its translation: CSARDWLSSSYEQYF.

This clonotype was observed many times. The DNA for the CDR3 is TGTGCCAGCAATAGCGGGTCCGGGGAGCTGTTTTTT. This sequence encodes CASNSGSGELFF. The rearrangement uses TRBV6-1 and TRBJ2-2, with 7 positions matching TRBD2. This CDR3 spans 12 amino acids. The V and J ends lost 7 bases and 6 bases, in that order; junction bases with no gene match: 2. Germline V gene lookup returns CDR1 MNHNS and CDR2 SASEGT.

This chain connects TRBV20-1 to TRBJ2-3; D not resolved. Per germline, CDR1 DFQATT and CDR2 SNEGSKA (reference sequence). The CDR3 contains 11 residues. V was shortened by 3 bases and J by 4 bases, with 5 bases between the two germline ends. DNA for the CDR3: TGCAGTGCTAGCCCCGCAGATACGCAGTATTTT. Translating gives CSASPADTQYF.

CDR3 residues: CASSLSYESAGGYNSPLHF. The CDR3 coding sequence is TGTGCCAGCAGCTTAAGCTACGAGTCGGCAGGGGGCTATAATTCACCCCTCCACTTT. This chain uses TRBV11-2 with TRBJ1-6, with 7 positions matching TRBD1. The germline V gene encodes CDR1 SGHAT and CDR2 FQNNGV. There are 19 residues in the CDR3. The trim removed 2 bases at V and 3 bases at J, leaving 13 bases unmatched.

In this sample, this clonotype turned up a few times. The chain links TRBV19 to TRBJ2-2; no reliable D call. V lost 6 bases to trimming and J lost 6 bases, with 14 bases between them. Germline lookup yields CDR1 LNHDA and CDR2 SQIVND (reference sequence). This CDR3 region has 14 residues. For the CDR3, the DNA is TGTGCCAGTAGGCTGGCCGGCCCACCCGGGGAGCTGTTTTTT. Residues: CASRLAGPPGELFF.

This clonotype occurred many times. Here the CDR3 DNA reads TGTGCCAGCAGTTTTCACACCGTGGGCCGACAGAACACTGAAGCTTTCTTT. Its protein product is CASSFHTVGRQNTEAFF. This chain uses TRBV28 with TRBJ1-1, with D unresolved. The CDR3 has 17 amino acids. The germline gives CDR1 MDHEN, CDR2 SYDVKM. Deletions cut 3 bases from V and 1 base from J, with 18 bases between.

This clonotype occurred many times. The V call is TRBV7-2, the J call TRBJ2-1; D is undetermined. Germline CDR1 reads SGHTA; CDR2 reads FQGNSA. With 2 bases removed from V and 6 bases from J, the gap between germline ends came to 11 bases. The CDR3 runs to 14 residues. CDR3 coding DNA: TGTGCCAGCAGCTTAAGGCGGCCTGCCAATGAGCAGTTCTTC. Translation gives CASSLRRPANEQFF.

This clonotype showed up just a few times. The chain links TRBV15 to TRBJ2-5; D not certain. This CDR3 is built from 16 residues. V lost 1 base, J lost 4 bases, and 16 bases lay in between. Per germline, CDR1 LNHNV and CDR2 YYDKDF (reference sequence). CDR3: CATSRGSRTPVETQYF. DNA for the CDR3: TGTGCCACCAGCAGAGGATCAAGGACCCCCGTAGAGACCCAGTACTTC.

Many counts were recorded for this clonotype. The rearrangement joins TRBV28 to TRBJ1-5; D may be TRBD1 (6 bases). The CDR3 contains 14 residues. CDR1 and CDR2 from the germline V gene are MDHEN and SYDVKM. The V end was cut by 10 bases, the J end by 3 bases, with 16 bases between. The CDR3 loop reads CATLETGVNQPQHF. The CDR3 nucleotides are TGTGCCACCCTAGAGACAGGAGTCAATCAGCCCCAGCATTTT.

This clonotype has a single count. Being one base from a much bigger clone, this may be a read error. The V call is TRBV28, the J call TRBJ2-4; TRBD2 aligns across 13 bases. This CDR3 contains 19 residues. Germline CDR1 and CDR2: MDHEN and SYDVKM. The CDR3 region has the DNA TGTGCCGGCAGTCCCGGGACTAGCGGGATTGGGAGAGCCAAAAACATTCAGTACTTC. It specifies CAGSPGTSGIGRAKNIQYF.

The rearrangement joins TRBV6-1 to TRBJ2-2; a weak D match, TRBD2 (5 bases). Per the germline V gene, CDR1 is MNHNS and CDR2 is SASEGT. V lost 7 bases to trimming and J lost 3 bases, with 15 bases between them. CDR3 length equals 15 residues. Here the CDR3 DNA reads TGTGCCAGCAACCTCGGAGGATGGGACACCGGGGAGCTGTTTTTT. It yields the protein CASNLGGWDTGELFF.

This clonotype was picked up many times. The chain is built from TRBV7-2 and TRBJ2-2; D is undetermined. The germline V gene encodes CDR1 SGHTA and CDR2 FQGNSA. The CDR3 has 14 residues. Trimming stripped 9 bases from V and 4 bases from J, with 15 bases between. CDR3 sequence (DNA): TGTGCCAGTAAGGTGGACCAACTCACCGGGGAGCTGTTTTTT. It codes for CASKVDQLTGELFF.

V and J are TRBV11-2 and TRBJ1-2; weak D call: TRBD1 (5 bases). The CDR3 spans 13 residues. The V gene lost 7 bases and the J gene lost 5 bases, with 14 bases spanning the gap. Germline assignment: CDR1 SGHAT and CDR2 FQNNGV. In nucleotides, the CDR3 is TGTGCCAGCAAGAAAACAGGACCGTATGGCTACACCTTC. Translated: CASKKTGPYGYTF.